Presented here are 19 T cell receptor beta chains from one specimen sequenced in a study of beta chain features in type 1 diabetes. As every portion of the isolated RNA was reverse transcribed, the sequencing read expressed TCRB transcripts. TCRdb's table, derived via immunoSEQ multiplex PCR, lists solely in-frame clones and lacks some. Altogether fewer than 650,000 clones are present, roughly 15% being singletons, with the ten largest covering 0.09% to 0.095%. Specimen: naive CD4+ T cells from blood. The receptor source for this set is a man younger than 35 in good health.

V and J are TRBV7-9 and TRBJ1-5, with D maybe TRBD1 (5 bases). Per germline, CDR1 SEHNR and CDR2 FQNEAQ (reference sequence). Trimming shortened V by 1 base and J by 10 bases, and 14 bases separated the two germline ends. The length of the CDR3 is 14 residues. DNA of the CDR3: TGTGCCAGCAGCTTAGGGGGGGGAATCAGCCCCCAGCATTTT. It yields the protein CASSLGGGISPQHF.

The V and J genes are TRBV30 and TRBJ1-1; maybe TRBD1 (5 bases). The CDR3 runs 13 residues. V lost 4 bases, J lost 1 base, and 10 bases lay in between. Germline V gene lookup returns CDR1 GTSNPN and CDR2 SVGIG (reference sequence). The CDR3 nucleotides read TGTGCCTGGACAGGGCAGGCGAACACTGAAGCTTTCTTT. This codes for CAWTGQANTEAFF.

This clone appeared a few times. The rearrangement links TRBV7-9 to TRBJ1-5, with no clear D. Per germline, CDR1 SEHNR and CDR2 FQNEAQ (reference sequence). This CDR3 is 13 amino acids long. Between the trimmed V and J ends, which lost 3 bases and 4 bases, there was a span of 7 bases. CDR3 amino acids: CASSFAENQPQHF. The CDR3 nucleotides are TGTGCCAGCAGCTTCGCGGAAAATCAGCCCCAGCATTTT.

The table lists this clone with a few counts. J is TRBJ2-5 and V is TRBV27, with 12 nucleotides matching TRBD2. The CDR3 runs 17 residues. Germline V CDR1 and CDR2: MNHEY, SMNVEV (reference sequence). Trimming took 4 bases from V and 2 from J; bases not matched to a gene: 8. In DNA form, the CDR3 reads TGTGCCAGCAGTTCGTGGGGACTAGCGGGTACACAAGAGACCCAGTACTTC. Translating gives CASSSWGLAGTQETQYF.

This clone was counted a few times. The genes are TRBV19 and TRBJ1-2, with D possibly TRBD1 on 5 matching bases. Per germline, CDR1 LNHDA and CDR2 SQIVND (reference sequence). The V and J ends lost 6 bases and 8 bases respectively, with 16 bases between them. This CDR3 contains 13 residues. The DNA for the CDR3 is TGTGCCAGTAGCACAGGTCCTAATGGAGGCTACACCTTC. This translates into CASSTGPNGGYTF.

There are a few counts of this clone. The gene calls are TRBV4-2 and TRBJ2-7; the match to TRBD1 covers 8 bases. V trimming: 4 bases; J trimming: 2 bases; junction bases outside the gene matches: 4. This CDR3 has 14 amino acids. The V gene's germline CDR1 is LGHNA and CDR2 YNFKEQ. CDR3 protein: CASSPSGQAYEQYF. Here the CDR3 DNA reads TGTGCCAGCAGCCCCTCGGGACAGGCCTACGAGCAGTACTTC.

This clone was picked up many times. J is TRBJ2-1 and V is TRBV7-2; 9 bases fit TRBD2. Trimming took 4 bases from V and 7 from J; bases not matched to a gene: 11. The CDR3 has 16 amino acids. Germline-derived CDR1 and CDR2 are SGHTA and FQGNSA. DNA for the CDR3: TGTGCCAGCAGCTCCTCAGAGCGGGGGGCGCGGAATGAGCAGTTCTTC. Encoded protein: CASSSSERGARNEQFF.

The chain joins TRBV27 to TRBJ1-1, with a possible D match to TRBD1 (6 bases). V dropped 7 bases and J dropped 2 bases, with 11 bases sitting between them. This CDR3 comprises 13 residues. Germline V CDR1 and CDR2: MNHEY, SMNVEV (reference sequence). CDR3 coding DNA: TGTGCCAGCAAGTGGACAGCCAACACTGAAGCTTTCTTT. Translation: CASKWTANTEAFF.

This clone was observed a handful of times. The chain employs TRBV2 and TRBJ1-1, with TRBD1 matching over 7 bases. Losses at the gene ends were 6 bases for V and 6 bases for J; bases not matched to a gene: 7. Per germline, CDR1 SNHLY and CDR2 FYNNEI. CDR3 size: 13 residues. CDR3 bases: TGTGCCAGCAGAGGTACAGGGGTCGCTGAAGCTTTCTTT. Translation gives CASRGTGVAEAFF.

This clone was seen a handful of times. CDR3 in amino acids: CASSSGFTDTQYF. The CDR3 coding sequence is TGTGCCAGCAGCTCGGGGTTCACAGATACGCAGTATTTT. The rearrangement links TRBV7-6 to TRBJ2-3; D is possibly TRBD2 (5 bases). The CDR3 spans 13 residues. The germline V and J ends were trimmed by 4 bases and 2 bases, with 7 bases remaining between them. Germline loops: CDR1 SGHVS, CDR2 FNYEAQ.

This clone has a handful of counts. This sample also contains other DNA sequences that code for the same CDR3. This chain joins TRBV28 and TRBJ2-4; perhaps TRBD2 as D (5 bases). CDR3 length equals 15 residues. Germline V gene data show CDR1 as MDHEN and CDR2 as SYDVKM. V lost 3 bases, J lost 0 bases, and 9 bases lay in between. In DNA form, the CDR3 reads TGTGCCAGCAGTTTTCGCGGGTTAGCCAAAAACATTCAGTACTTC. Translating it yields CASSFRGLAKNIQYF. Drawing the rest from reference TRBV28 and TRBJ2-4, the complete variable domain is DVKVTQSSRYLVKRTGEKVFLECVQDMDHENMFWYRQDPGLGLRLIYFSYDVKMKEKGDIPEGYSVSREKKERFSLILESASTNQTSMYLCASSFRGLAKNIQYFGAGTRLSVL.

J is TRBJ2-1 and V is TRBV27, with 9 positions matching TRBD2. Germline V lookup: CDR1 MNHEY, CDR2 SMNVEV (reference sequence). The CDR3 is made up of 16 amino acids. Germline trimming cut 4 bases from V and 8 bases from J; bases unmatched to any gene: 12. CDR3 amino acids: CASSSGTSPRVDEQFF. The CDR3 DNA reads TGTGCCAGCAGTTCTGGGACTAGCCCGAGGGTAGATGAGCAGTTCTTC.

This clone turned up a few times. The chain combines TRBV7-2 with TRBJ2-3; 11 positions match TRBD2. After removal of 5 bases from V and 2 bases from J, the junction contained 6 bases not matched to a gene. Germline V lookup: CDR1 SGHTA, CDR2 FQGNSA. The CDR3 has 16 residues. Here the CDR3 reads CASSPGTSGITDTQYF. The CDR3, as DNA: TGTGCCAGCAGCCCAGGGACTAGCGGAATCACAGATACGCAGTATTTT. The full variable domain, rest sourced from reference TRBV7-2 and TRBJ2-3, is GAGVSQSPSNKVTEKGKDVELRCDPISGHTALYWYRQSLGQGLEFLIYFQGNSAPDKSGLPSDRFSAERTGGSVSTLTIQRTQQEDSAVYLCASSPGTSGITDTQYFGPGTRLTVL.

The sample holds a few counts of this clone. This rearrangement joins TRBV11-1 to TRBJ2-5; TRBD2 matches at 9 bases. The CDR3 spans 14 residues. V lost 5 bases and J lost 2; bases outside the gene matches: 3. The germline gives CDR1 SGHAT, CDR2 FQDESV (reference sequence). In DNA, the CDR3 is TGTGCCAGCAGCCTAGGACTAGCGCAAGAGACCCAGTACTTC. Residues: CASSLGLAQETQYF.

The rearrangement links TRBV5-1 to TRBJ2-7, with TRBD2 identical over 7 bases. Germline CDR1 and CDR2: SGHRS and YFSETQ. Unmatched junction bases numbered 10, after V lost 4 bases and J lost 3 bases. The CDR3 is 15 amino acids. CDR3 nucleotide sequence: TGCGCCAGCAGCGCCGTGTCTAGCGGAGTCTACGAGCAGTACTTC. Translated, it gives CASSAVSSGVYEQYF.

The CDR3 here is CASSLAGQLGTYEQYF. The DNA of the CDR3 is TGCGCCAGCAGCTTGGCCGGGCAGCTAGGGACCTACGAGCAGTACTTC. The chain couples TRBV5-1 to TRBJ2-7; D gene unclear. There are 16 residues in the CDR3. The ends were cut back, 0 bases at V and 2 bases at J, with 15 bases in the middle. CDR1 and CDR2 from the germline V gene are SGHRS and YFSETQ.

The rearrangement joins TRBV6-1 to TRBJ1-5; TRBD1 matches at 7 bases. After removal of 4 bases from V and 0 bases from J, the junction contained 3 bases not matched to a gene. This CDR3 region has 15 residues. Germline V CDR1 and CDR2: MNHNS, SASEGT. Written as DNA, the CDR3 is TGTGCCAGCAGTGGCCAGGGGGTTAGCAATCAGCCCCAGCATTTT. Translated, it gives CASSGQGVSNQPQHF.

This chain connects TRBV23-1 to TRBJ1-2, with D possibly matching TRBD1 (6 bases). TRBV23-1 is identified as an open reading frame with a role that is uncertain. The CDR3 has 14 amino acids. Trimming pared 10 bases from V and 3 bases from J, leaving 18 bases between. The CDR3 spells CATPEAGADYGYTF. In DNA, the CDR3 is TGCGCCACCCCCGAAGCAGGGGCAGACTATGGCTACACCTTC.

A few counts support this clone. The rearrangement uses TRBV2 and TRBJ2-3; D possibly corresponds to TRBD2 (6 bases). Looked up from germline, CDR1 is SNHLY and CDR2 is FYNNEI. The CDR3 contains 14 residues. V dropped 8 bases and J dropped 3 bases, with 15 bases sitting between them. CDR3 coding DNA: TGTGCCAGCGGGGGGACTCATAAAACAGATACGCAGTATTTT. This gives the protein CASGGTHKTDTQYF.